What follows is one TCR beta chain and its context. Antigen specificity is unknown. This sample is part of a study of cytomegalovirus exposure and HLA in healthy donors. This PCR relied on a set of 60 Vbeta primers and 13 Jbeta primers. TCRdb keeps only in-frame clones here, not all; method: immunoSEQ multiplex PCR. This table holds approximately 180,000 clones, about 80% found once. Study conclusions and caveats: A later analysis found common viral pathogens apparently linked to several of the most significant clusters. The likely explanation for a cluster of highly shared sequence variants was sequencing artifact. It was reported in a later analysis that an Asian-associated ancestry cluster showed fewer N-insertions than the approximately 670-donor mean.

The CDR3 runs to 15 residues. J was trimmed by 4 bases and V by 7 bases; bases with no gene match: 10. Germline V lookup: CDR1 MDHEN, CDR2 SYDVKM. This chain uses TRBV28 with TRBJ2-5; 9 bases are a match to TRBD1. The sequencing input was PBMCs. The clonotype was recovered from a man younger than 30 in good health and CMV-seronegative. This chain's CDR3 is CASKRTGAPGETQYF. CDR3 coding DNA: TGTGCCAGCAAGAGGACAGGGGCACCAGGAGAGACCCAGTACTTC.